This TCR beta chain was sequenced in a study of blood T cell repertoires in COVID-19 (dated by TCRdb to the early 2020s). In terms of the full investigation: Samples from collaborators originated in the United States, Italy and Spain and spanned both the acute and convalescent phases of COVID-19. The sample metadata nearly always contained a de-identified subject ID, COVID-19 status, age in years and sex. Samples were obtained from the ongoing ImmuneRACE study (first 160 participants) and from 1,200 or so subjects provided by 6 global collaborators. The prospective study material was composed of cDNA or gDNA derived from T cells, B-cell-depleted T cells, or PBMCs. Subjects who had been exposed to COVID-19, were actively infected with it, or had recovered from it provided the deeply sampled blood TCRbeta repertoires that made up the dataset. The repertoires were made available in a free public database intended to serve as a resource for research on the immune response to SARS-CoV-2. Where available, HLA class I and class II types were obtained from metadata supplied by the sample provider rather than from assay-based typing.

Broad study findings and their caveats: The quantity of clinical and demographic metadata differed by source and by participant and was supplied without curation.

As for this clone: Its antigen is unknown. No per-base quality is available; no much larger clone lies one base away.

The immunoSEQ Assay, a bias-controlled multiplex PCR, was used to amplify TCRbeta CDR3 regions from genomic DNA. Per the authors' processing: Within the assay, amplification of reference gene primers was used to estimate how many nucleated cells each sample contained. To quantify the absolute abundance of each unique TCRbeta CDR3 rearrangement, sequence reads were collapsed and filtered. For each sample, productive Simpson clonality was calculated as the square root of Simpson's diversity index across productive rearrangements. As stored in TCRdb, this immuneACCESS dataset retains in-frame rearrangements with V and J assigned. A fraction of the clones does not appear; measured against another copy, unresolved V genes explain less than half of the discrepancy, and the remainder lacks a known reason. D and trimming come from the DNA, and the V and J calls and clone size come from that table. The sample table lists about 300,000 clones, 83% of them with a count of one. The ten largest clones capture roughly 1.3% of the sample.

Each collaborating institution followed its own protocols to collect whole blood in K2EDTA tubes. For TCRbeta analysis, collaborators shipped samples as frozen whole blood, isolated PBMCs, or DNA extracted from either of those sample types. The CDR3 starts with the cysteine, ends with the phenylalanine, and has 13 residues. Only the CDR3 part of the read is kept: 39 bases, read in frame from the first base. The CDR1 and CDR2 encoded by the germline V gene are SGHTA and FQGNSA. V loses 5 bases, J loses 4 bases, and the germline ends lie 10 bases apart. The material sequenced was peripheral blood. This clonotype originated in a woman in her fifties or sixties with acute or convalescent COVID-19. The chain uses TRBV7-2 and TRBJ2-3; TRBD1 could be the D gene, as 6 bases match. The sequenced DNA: TGTGCCAGCAGCCCCAACAGGGCAGATACGCAGTATTTT. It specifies CASSPNRADTQYF.